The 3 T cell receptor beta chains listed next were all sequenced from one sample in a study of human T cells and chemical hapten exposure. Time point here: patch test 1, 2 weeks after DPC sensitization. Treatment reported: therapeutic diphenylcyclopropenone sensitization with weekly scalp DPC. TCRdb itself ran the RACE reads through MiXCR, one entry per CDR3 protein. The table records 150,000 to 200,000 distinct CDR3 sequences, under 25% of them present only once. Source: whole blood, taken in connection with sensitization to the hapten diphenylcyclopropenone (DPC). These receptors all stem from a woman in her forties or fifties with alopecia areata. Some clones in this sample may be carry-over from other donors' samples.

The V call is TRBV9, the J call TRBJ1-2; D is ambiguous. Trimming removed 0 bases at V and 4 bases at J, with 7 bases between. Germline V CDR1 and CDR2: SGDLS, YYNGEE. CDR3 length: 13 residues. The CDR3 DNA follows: TGTGCCAGCAGCGTAGATCTGAGCTATGGCTACACCTTC. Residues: CASSVDLSYGYTF.

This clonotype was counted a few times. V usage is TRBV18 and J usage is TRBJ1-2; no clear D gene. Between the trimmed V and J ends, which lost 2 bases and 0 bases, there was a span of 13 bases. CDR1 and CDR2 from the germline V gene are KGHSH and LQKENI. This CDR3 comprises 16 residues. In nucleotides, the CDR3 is TGTGCCAGCTCACCAGTCGGCGGGGAAGCTAACTATGGCTACACCTTC. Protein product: CASSPVGGEANYGYTF.

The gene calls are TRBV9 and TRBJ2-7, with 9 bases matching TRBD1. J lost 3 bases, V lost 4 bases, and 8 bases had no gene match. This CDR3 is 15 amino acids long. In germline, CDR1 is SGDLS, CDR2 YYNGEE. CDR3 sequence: CASSKEGTGHYEQYF. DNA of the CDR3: TGTGCCAGCAGCAAAGAGGGGACAGGGCACTACGAGCAGTACTTC.